The following is a T cell receptor beta chain sequence with its context. Its matching antigen is unknown. The source of the sample is a study of shared clonotypes between healthy human individuals. Study background: Each donor contributed plates that comprised three CD4 naive, three CD4 memory, two CD8 naive and one CD8 memory. Study observations and caveats: Although depth was large, rarefaction showed that sequencing of the sorted subsets was incomplete. Non-shared clonotypes were found to have lower generation probabilities than the clonotypes that were shared by all four of the sorted-subset donors.

Here immunoSEQ multiplex PCR was the method, and the copy in TCRdb shows in-frame clones only, minus some. Of more than 2 million clones in the sample, approximately 95% were seen once. This sequence originates from a young man in good health. The sample was naive CD4+ T cells sorted from blood. The subset here: CD45RA+ positively selected.

The CDR3 DNA reads as TGTGCCAGCAGACTGACTAGCGGGGGGACGTACAATGAGCAGTTCTTC. Amino acids: CASRLTSGGTYNEQFF. V gene TRBV6-6 combines with J gene TRBJ2-1; 13 bases map to TRBD2. CDR1 MNHNY and CDR2 SVGAGI come from the germline V gene (reference sequence). The J segment lost 4 bases and the V segment lost 6 bases, leaving 6 bases of the junction unmatched. This CDR3 spans 16 amino acids.